This TCR beta chain was documented in a study of cytomegalovirus exposure and HLA in healthy donors. Study-wide results and limits: Previous analysis showed most TCR beta V segments were productive about 87% or about 30% of the time. It was likely that a cluster of highly shared sequence variants was a sequencing artifact. Using a false discovery rate of 0.05, a later analysis showed that around 16,000 TCR beta sequences were associated with HLA alleles. HLA restriction was apparent for most CMV-associated TCR beta chains in a later analysis.

The PCR was carried out with 60 Vbeta primers and 13 Jbeta primers. The method was immunoSEQ multiplex PCR; TCRdb's version includes in-frame clones alone and lacks a portion of them. The sample records around 180,000 clones, roughly four fifths being singletons. Points on this clone: The antigen is unknown.

Germline V lookup: CDR1 SGDLS, CDR2 YYNGEE. The junction had 4 bases not matched to a gene; V was cut back by 3 bases and J by 2 bases. CDR3 length equals 14 residues. The TCR was taken from a girl under 18 in good health and CMV-seropositive. The sequenced material came from PBMCs. This sequence joins TRBV9 and TRBJ1-1; TRBD1 aligns across 7 bases. CDR3: CASSARTGNTEAFF. In DNA, the CDR3 is TGTGCCAGCAGCGCGAGGACAGGAAACACTGAAGCTTTCTTT. Using reference TRBV9 and TRBJ1-1 for the parts outside the CDR3, the full variable domain is DSGVTQTPKHLITATGQRVTLRCSPRSGDLSVYWYQQSLDQGLQFLIQYYNGEERAKGNILERFSAQQFPDLHSELNLSSLELGDSALYFCASSARTGNTEAFFGQGTRLTVV.